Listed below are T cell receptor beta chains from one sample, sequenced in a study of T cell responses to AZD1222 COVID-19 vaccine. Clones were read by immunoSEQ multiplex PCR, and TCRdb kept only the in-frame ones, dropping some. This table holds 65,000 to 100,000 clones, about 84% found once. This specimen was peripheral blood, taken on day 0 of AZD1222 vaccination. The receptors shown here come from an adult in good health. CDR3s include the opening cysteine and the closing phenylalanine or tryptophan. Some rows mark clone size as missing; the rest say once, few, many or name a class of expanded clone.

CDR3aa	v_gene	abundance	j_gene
CASSARHSARVNEQFF	TRBV6-1	NA	TRBJ2-1
CSARETTEQFF	TRBV20-1	NA	TRBJ2-1
CASSLAGRSGYTF	TRBV12-3/TRBV12-4	NA	TRBJ1-2
CATGTGYTEAFF	TRBV10-3	NA	TRBJ1-1
CAISESPGGVYNEQFF	TRBV10-3	NA	TRBJ2-1
CASSHPSGGADGYTF	TRBV3-1/TRBV3-2	NA	TRBJ1-2
CASSTGSAQYF	TRBV3-1/TRBV3-2	NA	TRBJ2-3
CASRVGSLTGELFF	TRBV10-1	NA	TRBJ2-2
CASQVGAGPSYEQYF	TRBV5-5	NA	TRBJ2-7
CASSQDRANSYNSPLHF	TRBV4-1	NA	TRBJ1-6
CASSYSRAGADIQYF	TRBV6-5	NA	TRBJ2-4
CASQDRGEENIQYF	TRBV10-2	NA	TRBJ2-4
CASTRDTNSPLHF	TRBV6-5	NA	TRBJ1-6
CASSLSRTMNTEAFF	TRBV27	NA	TRBJ1-1
CASSLTGTNYGYTF	TRBV6-6	once	TRBJ1-2
CSVWDIYNEQFF	TRBV29-1	NA	TRBJ2-1
CSVGVTRDEQYF	TRBV29-1	NA	TRBJ2-7
CASSQEWTVSYEQYF	TRBV3-1/TRBV3-2	NA	TRBJ2-7
CASSLRVQGNGYTF	TRBV28	NA	TRBJ1-2
CASSPLGGSSTDTQYF	TRBV11-1	once	TRBJ2-3
CASSFSGMNNEQFF	TRBV11-3	NA	TRBJ2-1
CASSESTGNRNTIYF	TRBV10-2	NA	TRBJ1-3
CASSRQGALTLNTDTQYF	TRBV2	NA	TRBJ2-3
CASSEVRGVGSNQPQHF	TRBV6-1	NA	TRBJ1-5
CAWSVPGGLYNEQFF	TRBV30	NA	TRBJ2-1
CASSPPGLAFNEQFF	TRBV25-1	NA	TRBJ2-1
CASSLNTGELFF	TRBV28	once	TRBJ2-2
CASRDNMNTEAFF	TRBV10-1	NA	TRBJ1-1
CASRPRTTGELFF	TRBV12-3/TRBV12-4	once	TRBJ2-2
CAWTLDRGDYGYTF	TRBV30	few	TRBJ1-2
CASSPPRTTYNEQFF	TRBV7-8	NA	TRBJ2-1
CAIRGAKGDTQYF	TRBV21-1	NA	TRBJ2-3
CATSRATRGWNYGYTF	TRBV15	NA	TRBJ1-2
CASSSRGGTGTDTQYF	TRBV6-5	NA	TRBJ2-3
CASSQERANYGYTF	TRBV3-1/TRBV3-2	NA	TRBJ1-2
CASSSAGTGGHTEAFF	TRBV28	NA	TRBJ1-1
CASGMDGTEETQYF	TRBV12-5	NA	TRBJ2-5
CASRTPGQSNTEAFF	TRBV10-2	NA	TRBJ1-1
CASSTIGTSNNSPLHF	TRBV2	NA	TRBJ1-6
CASSTDRVGQPQHF	TRBV19	NA	TRBJ1-5
CASSRGGAGGEQYF	TRBV6-5	NA	TRBJ2-7
CACGLGSSYEQYF	TRBV3-1/TRBV3-2	few	TRBJ2-7
CASSPGLIAGGGIDTQYF	TRBV7-8	NA	TRBJ2-3
CSVEDSEDRPTEAFF	TRBV29-1	NA	TRBJ1-1
CASSLTGTGGSGELFF	TRBV2	few	TRBJ2-2
CASSDGRVEVGYEQYF	TRBV2	NA	TRBJ2-7